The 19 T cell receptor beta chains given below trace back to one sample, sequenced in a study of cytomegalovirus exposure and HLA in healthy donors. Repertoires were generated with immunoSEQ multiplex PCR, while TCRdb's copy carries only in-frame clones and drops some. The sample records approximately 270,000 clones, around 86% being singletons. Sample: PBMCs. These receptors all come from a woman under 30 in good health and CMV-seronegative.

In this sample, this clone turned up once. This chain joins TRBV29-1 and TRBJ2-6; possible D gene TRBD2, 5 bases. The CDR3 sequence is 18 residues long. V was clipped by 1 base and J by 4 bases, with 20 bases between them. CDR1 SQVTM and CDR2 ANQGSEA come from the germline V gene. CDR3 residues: CSVEVDRVLTGGANVLTF. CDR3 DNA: TGCAGCGTTGAAGTCGATCGGGTTTTAACGGGAGGGGCCAACGTCCTGACTTTC.

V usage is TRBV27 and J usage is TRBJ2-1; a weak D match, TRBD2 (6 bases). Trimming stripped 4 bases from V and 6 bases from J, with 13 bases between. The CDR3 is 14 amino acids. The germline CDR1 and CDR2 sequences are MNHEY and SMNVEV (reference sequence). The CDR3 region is CASSSFTSFNEQFF. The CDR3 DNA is TGTGCCAGCAGTTCGTTTACTAGCTTCAATGAGCAGTTCTTC.

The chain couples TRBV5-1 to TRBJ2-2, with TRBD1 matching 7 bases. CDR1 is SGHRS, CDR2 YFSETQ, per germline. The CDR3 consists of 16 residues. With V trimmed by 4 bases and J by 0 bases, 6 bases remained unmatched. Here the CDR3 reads CASSTRTGANTGELFF. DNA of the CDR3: TGCGCCAGCAGCACTCGGACAGGAGCGAACACCGGGGAGCTGTTTTTT.

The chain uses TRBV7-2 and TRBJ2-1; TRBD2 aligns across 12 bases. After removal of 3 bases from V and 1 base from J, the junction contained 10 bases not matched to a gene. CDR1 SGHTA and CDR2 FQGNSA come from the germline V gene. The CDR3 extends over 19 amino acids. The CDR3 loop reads CASSFRWTSGDRSYNEQFF. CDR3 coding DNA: TGTGCCAGCAGCTTTCGCTGGACTAGCGGGGATAGGTCCTACAATGAGCAGTTCTTC.

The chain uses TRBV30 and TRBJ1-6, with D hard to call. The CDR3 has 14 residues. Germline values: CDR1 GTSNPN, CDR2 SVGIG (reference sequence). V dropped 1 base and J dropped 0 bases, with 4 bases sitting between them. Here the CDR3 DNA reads TGTGCCTGGAGTGAGAGCTCCTATAATTCACCCCTCCACTTT. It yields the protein CAWSESSYNSPLHF.

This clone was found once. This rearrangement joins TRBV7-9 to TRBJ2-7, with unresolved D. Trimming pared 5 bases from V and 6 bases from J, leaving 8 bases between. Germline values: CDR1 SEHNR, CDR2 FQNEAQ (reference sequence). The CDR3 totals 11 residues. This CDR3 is CASSAIGEQYF. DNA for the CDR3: TGTGCCAGCAGCGCGATCGGCGAGCAGTACTTC.

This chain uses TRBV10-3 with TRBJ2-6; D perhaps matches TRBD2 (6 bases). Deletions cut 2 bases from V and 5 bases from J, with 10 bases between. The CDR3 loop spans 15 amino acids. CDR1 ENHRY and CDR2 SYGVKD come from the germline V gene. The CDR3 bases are TGTGCCATCAGTGAGGGGACTCTACGGGCCAACGTCCTGACTTTC. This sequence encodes CAISEGTLRANVLTF.

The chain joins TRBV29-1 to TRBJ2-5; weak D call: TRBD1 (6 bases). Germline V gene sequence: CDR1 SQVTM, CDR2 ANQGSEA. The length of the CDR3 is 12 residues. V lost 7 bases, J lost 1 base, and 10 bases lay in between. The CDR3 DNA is TGCAGCGCCAGGACAGCCCAAGAGACCCAGTACTTC. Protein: CSARTAQETQYF.

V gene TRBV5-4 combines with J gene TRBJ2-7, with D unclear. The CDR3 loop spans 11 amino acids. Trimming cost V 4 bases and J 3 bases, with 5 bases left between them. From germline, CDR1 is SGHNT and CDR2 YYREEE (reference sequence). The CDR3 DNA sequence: TGTGCCAGCAGCGGCGGCTACGAGCAGTACTTC. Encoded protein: CASSGGYEQYF.

Written as DNA, the CDR3 is TGTGCCAGTAGTCCAGAGGACAGGGGGCCTGGCTACACCTTC. Translated, it gives CASSPEDRGPGYTF. The V call is TRBV19, the J call TRBJ1-2, with TRBD1 matching 11 bases. After removal of 5 bases from V and 7 bases from J, the junction contained 6 bases not matched to a gene. Germline CDR1 and CDR2: LNHDA and SQIVND (reference sequence). CDR3 length equals 14 residues.

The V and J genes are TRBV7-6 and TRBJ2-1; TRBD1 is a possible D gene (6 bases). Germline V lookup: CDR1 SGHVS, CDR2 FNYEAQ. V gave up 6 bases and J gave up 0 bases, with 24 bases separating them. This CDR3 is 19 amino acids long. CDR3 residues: CASSAMGASGQSSYNEQFF. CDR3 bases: TGTGCCAGCAGTGCAATGGGGGCGAGCGGACAGAGCTCCTACAATGAGCAGTTCTTC.

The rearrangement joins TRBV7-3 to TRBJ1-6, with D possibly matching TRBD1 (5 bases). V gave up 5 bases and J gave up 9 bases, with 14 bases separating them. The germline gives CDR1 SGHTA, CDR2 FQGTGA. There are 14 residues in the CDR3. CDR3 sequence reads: CASSTRGDLSPLHF. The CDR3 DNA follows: TGTGCCAGCAGCACCCGGGGGGACCTTTCACCCCTCCACTTT.

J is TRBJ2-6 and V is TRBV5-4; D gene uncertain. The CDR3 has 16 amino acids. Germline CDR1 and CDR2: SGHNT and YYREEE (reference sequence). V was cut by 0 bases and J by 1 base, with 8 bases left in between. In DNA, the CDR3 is TGTGCCAGCAGCTTGGACGCCCAGTCTGGGGCCAACGTCCTGACTTTC. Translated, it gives CASSLDAQSGANVLTF.

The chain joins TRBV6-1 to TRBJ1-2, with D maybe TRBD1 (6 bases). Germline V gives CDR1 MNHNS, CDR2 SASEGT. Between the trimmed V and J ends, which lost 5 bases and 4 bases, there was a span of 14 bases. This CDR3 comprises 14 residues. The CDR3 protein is CASSFTGTIYGYTF. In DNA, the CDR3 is TGTGCCAGCAGTTTTACCGGGACAATCTATGGCTACACCTTC.

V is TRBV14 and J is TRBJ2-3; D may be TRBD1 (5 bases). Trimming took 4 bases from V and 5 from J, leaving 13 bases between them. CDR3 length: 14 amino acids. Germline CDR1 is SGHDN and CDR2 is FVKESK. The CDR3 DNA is TGTGCCAGCAGCCTCCAAACAAGGGGAGATACGCAGTATTTT. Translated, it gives CASSLQTRGDTQYF.

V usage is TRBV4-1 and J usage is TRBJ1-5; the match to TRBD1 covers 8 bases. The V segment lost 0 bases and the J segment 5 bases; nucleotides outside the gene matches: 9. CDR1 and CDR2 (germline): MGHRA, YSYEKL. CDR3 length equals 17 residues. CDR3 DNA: TGCGCCAGCAGCCAAGATAGTAGCAGGGGGCACTATCAGCCCCAGCATTTT. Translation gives CASSQDSSRGHYQPQHF.

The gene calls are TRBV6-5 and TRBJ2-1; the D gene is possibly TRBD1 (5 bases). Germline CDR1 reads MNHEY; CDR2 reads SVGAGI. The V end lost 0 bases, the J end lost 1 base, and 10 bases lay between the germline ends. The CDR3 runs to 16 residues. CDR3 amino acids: CASSYSPQVSYNEQFF. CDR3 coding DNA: TGTGCCAGCAGTTACTCCCCACAGGTTTCCTACAATGAGCAGTTCTTC.

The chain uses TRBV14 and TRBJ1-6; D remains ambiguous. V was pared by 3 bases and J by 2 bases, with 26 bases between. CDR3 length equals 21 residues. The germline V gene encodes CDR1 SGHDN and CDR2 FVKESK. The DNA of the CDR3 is TGTGCCAGCAGCCATGGGCCCGCAGGAGGCCCCCTCCTAGCCTATAATTCACCCCTCCACTTT. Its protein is CASSHGPAGGPLLAYNSPLHF. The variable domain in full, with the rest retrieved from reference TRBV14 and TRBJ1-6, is EAGVTQFPSHSVIEKGQTVTLRCDPISGHDNLYWYRRVMGKEIKFLLHFVKESKQDESGMPNNRFLAERTGGTYSTLKVQPAELEDSGVYFCASSHGPAGGPLLAYNSPLHFGNGTRLTVT.

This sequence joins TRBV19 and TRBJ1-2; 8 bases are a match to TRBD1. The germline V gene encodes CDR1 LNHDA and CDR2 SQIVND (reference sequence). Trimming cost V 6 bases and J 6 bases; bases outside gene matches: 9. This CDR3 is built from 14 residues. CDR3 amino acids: CASRSMDRAHGYTF. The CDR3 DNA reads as TGTGCCAGTAGATCCATGGACAGGGCTCATGGCTACACCTTC.